This T cell receptor beta chain was retrieved from a study of T cell repertoires in cytomegalovirus infection. Study context: It was recently identified HLA-C-restricted and well-studied HLA-B-restricted CMV epitopes that the study used. From public TCR beta signatures came an indication of both CMV infection and matching HLA type.

TCRdb called the reads again in MiXCR, with one record for every CDR3 protein. This sample has under 850,000 distinct CDR3 sequences; roughly 30% occur once, and the top ten carry 15% to 20%. Trimming at V came to 6 bases and at J to 2 bases, leaving 8 bases not matched to a gene. The CDR3 runs to 14 residues. Germline lookup yields CDR1 DFQATT and CDR2 SNEGSKA (reference sequence). With respect to this clonotype: Its target is not known.

This receptor was obtained from a human donor in good health (CMV status not recorded). Some clones in this sample may be carry-over from other donors' samples. The chain couples TRBV20-1 to TRBJ2-5; TRBD2 matches at 8 bases. The source was cultured PBMCs, collected from culture after CMV antigen stimulation. The CDR3 bases are TGCAGTGCCCGGCGCGGGGGGACACAAGAGACCCAGTACTTC. The encoded protein is CSARRGGTQETQYF.